This T cell receptor (beta chain) was sequenced during a study of cytomegalovirus exposure and HLA in healthy donors. Whole-study context: The same platform was used for the roughly 120 validation repertoires and the 600 to 700 first-cohort repertoires, a later analysis reported. Regarding the study as a whole: It was found in a later analysis that first-cohort TCR clusters tended to co-occur in the 130 or so validation repertoires. For most TCR sequences rarity was the rule, although some public TCRs occurred in many donors.

The CDR3 covers 14 residues. In germline, CDR1 is SEHNR, CDR2 FQNEAQ (reference sequence). Trimming cost V 1 base and J 5 bases; bases outside gene matches: 4. The table came from immunoSEQ multiplex PCR; TCRdb's copy has only in-frame clones and leaves some out. The data show about 130,000 clones, roughly nine tenths seen once. In regard to this clone: The antigen remains unidentified.

The donors belonged to the approximately 120-subject validation cohort, separate from the roughly 700-subject first cohort. The receptor's source is a woman aged 18-29 years in good health and CMV-seropositive. The specimen sequenced was PBMCs. The chain employs TRBV7-9 and TRBJ1-1; 7 bases align to TRBD1. CDR3 residues: CASSLGLGQTEAFF. The DNA of the CDR3 is TGTGCCAGCAGCTTAGGCCTGGGACAGACTGAAGCTTTCTTT.